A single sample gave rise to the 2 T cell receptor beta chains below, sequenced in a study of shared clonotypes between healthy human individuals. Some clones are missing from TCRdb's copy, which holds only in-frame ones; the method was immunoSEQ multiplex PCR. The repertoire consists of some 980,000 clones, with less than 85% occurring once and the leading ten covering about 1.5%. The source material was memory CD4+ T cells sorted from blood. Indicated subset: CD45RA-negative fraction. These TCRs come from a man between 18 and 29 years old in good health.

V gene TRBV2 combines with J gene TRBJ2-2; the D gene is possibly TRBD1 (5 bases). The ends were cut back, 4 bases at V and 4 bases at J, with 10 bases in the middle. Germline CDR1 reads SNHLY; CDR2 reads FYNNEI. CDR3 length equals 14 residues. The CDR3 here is CASSGTSFTGELFF. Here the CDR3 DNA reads TGTGCCAGCAGTGGGACATCTTTCACCGGGGAGCTGTTTTTT.

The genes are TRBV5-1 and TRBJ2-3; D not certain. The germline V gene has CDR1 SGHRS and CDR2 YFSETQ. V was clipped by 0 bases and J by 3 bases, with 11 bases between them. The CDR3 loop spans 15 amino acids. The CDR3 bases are TGCGCCAGCAGCTTGGACGGCAGAAAGACAGATACGCAGTATTTT. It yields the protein CASSLDGRKTDTQYF.